This paragraph reports one T cell receptor beta chain. This record comes from a study of control samples from healthy donors and cancer patients. The V end lost 1 base, the J end lost 1 base, and 5 bases lay between the germline ends. The CDR3 sequence is 14 residues long. Looked up from germline, CDR1 is LNHNV and CDR2 is YYDKDF (reference sequence). Some clones are missing from TCRdb's copy, which holds only in-frame ones; the method was immunoSEQ multiplex PCR. This table has about 75,000 clones, 84% appearing once. The sequenced sample consisted of blood. The chain couples TRBV15 to TRBJ1-5; D remains unclear. The TCR was taken from a man over 45 in good health. This CDR3 reads CATSRARSNQPQHF. For the CDR3, the DNA is TGTGCCACCAGCAGAGCAAGGAGCAATCAGCCCCAGCATTTT.